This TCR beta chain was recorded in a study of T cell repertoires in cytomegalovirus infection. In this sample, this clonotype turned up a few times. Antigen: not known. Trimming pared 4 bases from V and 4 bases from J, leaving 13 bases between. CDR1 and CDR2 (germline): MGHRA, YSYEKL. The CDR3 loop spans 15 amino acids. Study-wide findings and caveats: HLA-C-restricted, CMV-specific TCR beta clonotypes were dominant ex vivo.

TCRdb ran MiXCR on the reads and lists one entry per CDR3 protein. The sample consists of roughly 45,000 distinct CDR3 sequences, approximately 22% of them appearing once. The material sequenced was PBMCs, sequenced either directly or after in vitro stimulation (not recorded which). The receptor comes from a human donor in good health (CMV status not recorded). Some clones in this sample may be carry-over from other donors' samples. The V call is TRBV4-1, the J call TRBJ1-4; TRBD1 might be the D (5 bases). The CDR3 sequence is CASSPRQRINEKLFF. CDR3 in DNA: TGCGCCAGCAGCCCGAGACAGAGAATTAATGAAAAACTGTTTTTT.